Listed below are T cell receptor beta chains from one sample, sequenced in a study of T cell responses to AZD1222 COVID-19 vaccine. Here immunoSEQ multiplex PCR was the method, and the copy in TCRdb shows in-frame clones only, minus some. In the table there are approximately 14,000 clones, roughly 80% of which are singletons. The sequences come from peripheral blood, collected 28 days after the second AZD1222 dose. All receptors come from an adult who received the AZD1222 COVID-19 vaccine. Each CDR3 is given with its conserved first and last residue. The D gene is left open where the match is weak.

-	TRBV28	TRBJ1-2	TGTGCCAGCAGTTTATGGGGCAGGGCAGTTTATCAGGACGGCTACACCTTC	CASSLWGRAVYQDGYTF
-	TRBV5-6	TRBJ1-2	TGTGCCAGCAGGAGCACCAATAGTCGAACCTATGGCTACACCTTC	CASRSTNSRTYGYTF
TRBD1	TRBV11-3	TRBJ2-3	TGTGCCAGCAGCAAATCCTCTGGGACAGCCACAGATACGCAGTATTTT	CASSKSSGTATDTQYF
TRBD1	TRBV25-1	TRBJ1-1	TGTGCCAGCAGGCAGGGGGGGTATGAAGCTTTCTTT	CASRQGGYEAFF
-	TRBV5-1	TRBJ2-6	TGCGCCAGCAGCTTGGCCCCTGGGGGCGCATCTGGGGCCAACGTCCTGACTTTC	CASSLAPGGASGANVLTF
-	TRBV30	TRBJ1-2	TGTGCCTGGAGTGTCCGACAGTCCTATGGCTACACCTTC	CAWSVRQSYGYTF
-	TRBV7-8	TRBJ1-5	TGTGCCAGCAGCCCCAATTTGCCCTTTAATCAGCCCCAGCATTTT	CASSPNLPFNQPQHF
-	TRBV3-1/TRBV3-2	TRBJ1-6	TGTGCCAGCAGCCATAGGAGCTCCTATAATTCACCCCTCCACTTT	CASSHRSSYNSPLHF
TRBD2	TRBV6-2/TRBV6-3	TRBJ2-3	TGTGCCAGCAGTTACCTGGGACTAGCTCTCGCAGATACGCAGTATTTT	CASSYLGLALADTQYF
-	TRBV4-1	TRBJ2-2	TGCGCCAGCAGCCAACCTTTAGCCACCGGGGAGCTGTTTTTT	CASSQPLATGELFF
TRBD2	TRBV19	TRBJ2-1	TGTGCCAGTAGTATTAGGGCTAGCGGGAGCTCCTACAATGAGCAGTTCTTC	CASSIRASGSSYNEQFF
-	TRBV4-2	TRBJ2-3	TGTGCCAGCAGCCAAGATCCCGTGGATACGCAGTATTTT	CASSQDPVDTQYF
-	TRBV28	TRBJ2-2	TGTGCCAGCAGGTCGGGACAGAACACCGGGGAGCTGTTTTTT	CASRSGQNTGELFF
-	TRBV19	TRBJ2-6	TGTGCCAGTAGTAGGGGCTCTGGGGCCAACGTCCTGACTTTC	CASSRGSGANVLTF
-	TRBV12-3/TRBV12-4	TRBJ2-2	TGTGCCAGCAGACCTGACACCGGGGAGCTGTTTTTT	CASRPDTGELFF
TRBD1	TRBV3-1/TRBV3-2	TRBJ1-6	TGTGCCAGCAGCCAATTGGGACAGCTCAAAGAGAATTCACCCCTCCACTTT	CASSQLGQLKENSPLHF
-	TRBV18	TRBJ2-1	TGTGCCAGCTCACCAACGGGGGCATTAGCCTATGAGCAGTTCTTC	CASSPTGALAYEQFF
TRBD1	TRBV5-4	TRBJ2-1	TGTGCCAGCAGCTTGGGGACAGGGGCCCATGAGCAGTTCTTC	CASSLGTGAHEQFF
TRBD2	TRBV7-8	TRBJ2-5	TGTGCCAGCAGCCCCGGGGGGACTACTCAAGAGACCCAGTACTTC	CASSPGGTTQETQYF
-	TRBV7-9	TRBJ1-1	TGTGCCAGCAGTCCGGGGGCTGTAAGGGACACTGAAGCTTTCTTT	CASSPGAVRDTEAFF
-	TRBV3-1/TRBV3-2	TRBJ2-7	TGTGCCAGCAGCCAAGATGCCAGGGCCTACGAGCAGTACTTC	CASSQDARAYEQYF
TRBD1	TRBV4-2	TRBJ2-5	TGTGCCAGCAGCCTTCTGACACCCAGAGACAGGGGGGAGACCCAGTACTTC	CASSLLTPRDRGETQYF
-	TRBV21-1	TRBJ2-1	TGTGCCAGCAGCACCATAGCGGGGAAGCAGTTCTTC	CASSTIAGKQFF
-	TRBV27	TRBJ1-2	TGTGCCAGCAGTCCCGGACCGAGCTATGGCTACACCTTC	CASSPGPSYGYTF
-	TRBV19	TRBJ2-7	TGTGCCAGTAGTATACAGGTCGAGGGTACCTACGAGCAGTACTTC	CASSIQVEGTYEQYF